Below, 11 T cell receptor beta chains from the same sample are listed, as sequenced in a study of cytomegalovirus exposure and HLA in healthy donors. It was with 60 Vbeta and 13 Jbeta primers that the PCR ran. Here immunoSEQ multiplex PCR was the method, and the copy in TCRdb shows in-frame clones only, minus some. The data hold tens of thousands of clones, with less than 80% observed a single time. The sequencing sample was made of PBMCs. The receptors were gathered from a man aged 25 to 45 in good health and CMV-seronegative.

J is TRBJ1-3 and V is TRBV5-1; TRBD1 might be the D (5 bases). CDR3 length equals 15 residues. V was shortened by 1 base and J by 0 bases, with 8 bases between the two germline ends. Germline V gene data show CDR1 as SGHRS and CDR2 as YFSETQ. This chain's CDR3 is CASSLLTGSGNTIYF. The CDR3 bases are TGCGCCAGCAGCTTGTTAACAGGCTCTGGAAACACCATATATTTT.

The chain uses TRBV2 and TRBJ2-7, with a tentative D call TRBD1 (6 bases). Germline V gene data show CDR1 as SNHLY and CDR2 as FYNNEI. There are 15 residues in the CDR3. V lost 8 bases, J lost 4 bases, and 21 bases lay in between. The DNA for the CDR3 is TGTGCCAGCTCCGGGGTGTTGGGGGCAACTTACGAGCAGTACTTC. Translating it yields CASSGVLGATYEQYF.

This clone was counted a few times. The rearrangement joins TRBV6-1 to TRBJ2-3, with 8 bases that match TRBD2. The germline V gene encodes CDR1 MNHNS and CDR2 SASEGT. Unmatched junction bases numbered 3, after V lost 0 bases and J lost 4 bases. The CDR3 loop spans 15 amino acids. This CDR3 is CASSEASSGADTQYF. CDR3 sequence (DNA): TGTGCCAGCAGTGAAGCCAGTAGCGGGGCAGATACGCAGTATTTT.

This clone was seen once. The chain links TRBV4-3 to TRBJ1-1; tentative D call: TRBD1 (6 bases). Trimming removed 6 bases at V and 4 bases at J, with 18 bases between. Per germline, CDR1 LGHNA and CDR2 YSLEER. The length of the CDR3 is 15 residues. CDR3 protein: CASSISARGTTEAFF. As DNA, the CDR3 is TGCGCCAGCAGTATAAGTGCAAGGGGGACCACTGAAGCTTTCTTT.

A remark on this clone: The same CDR3 is also encoded by other DNA sequences in this sample. The chain employs TRBV18 and TRBJ2-7, with D possibly matching TRBD1 (6 bases). The CDR3 extends over 12 amino acids. Germline V CDR1 and CDR2: KGHSH, LQKENI. Trimming removed 6 bases from V and 4 bases from J, with 10 bases in between. CDR3: CASSRQGYEQYF. CDR3 bases: TGTGCCAGCTCGCGTCAGGGGTACGAGCAGTACTTC. The entire variable domain, with the rest obtained from reference TRBV18 and TRBJ2-7, is as follows: NAGVMQNPRHLVRRRGQEARLRCSPMKGHSHVYWYRQLPEEGLKFMVYLQKENIIDESGMPKERFSAEFPKEGPSILRIQQVVRGDSAAYFCASSRQGYEQYFGPGTRLTVT.

V gene TRBV28 combines with J gene TRBJ2-5; 7 bases agree with TRBD2. Per germline, CDR1 MDHEN and CDR2 SYDVKM. The ends lost 3 bases at V and 1 base at J; junction bases unmatched: 8. The CDR3 is 16 amino acids. The CDR3 sequence is CASSFSSGGGQETQYF. CDR3 DNA sequence: TGTGCCAGCAGTTTTTCTTCGGGGGGTGGCCAAGAGACCCAGTACTTC.

The V gene is TRBV11-2, the J gene TRBJ2-5; TRBD2 agrees at 14 bases. CDR3 length: 17 amino acids. V was clipped by 5 bases and J by 4 bases; unmatched bases: 9. Germline assignment: CDR1 SGHAT and CDR2 FQNNGV. In DNA, the CDR3 is TGTGCCAGCAGCCTGGGGACTAGCGGGAGAACCGCAGAGACCCAGTACTTC. Translating it yields CASSLGTSGRTAETQYF.

The rearrangement links TRBV13 to TRBJ2-5, with 10 bases matching TRBD2. Trimming cost V 6 bases and J 4 bases; bases outside gene matches: 8. CDR1 PRHDT and CDR2 FYEKMQ come from the germline V gene (reference sequence). This CDR3 is built from 15 residues. The CDR3 spells CASRHQRGGAETQYF. CDR3 DNA: TGTGCCAGCAGGCACCAGCGGGGGGGCGCAGAGACCCAGTACTTC.

In this sample, this clone turned up a few times. The rearrangement uses TRBV2 and TRBJ2-7, with TRBD2 identical over 9 bases. J gave up 5 bases and V 11 bases, and 13 bases lay outside the gene matches. Per germline, CDR1 SNHLY and CDR2 FYNNEI. The CDR3 has 14 amino acids. CDR3 bases: TGTGCCTCTAAACCCAGGGGACTAGCCCACGAGCAGTACTTC. This codes for CASKPRGLAHEQYF.

There are a few counts of this clone. The chain recombines TRBV28 with TRBJ2-1, with 7 bases identical to TRBD2. Germline assignment: CDR1 MDHEN and CDR2 SYDVKM. V dropped 9 bases and J dropped 7; count of bases not matched to a gene: 6. The CDR3 length is 12 residues. The CDR3 spells CASLKLANEQFF. As DNA, the CDR3 is TGTGCCAGTTTAAAACTAGCGAATGAGCAGTTCTTC. The complete variable domain, with remaining parts taken from reference TRBV28 and TRBJ2-1, reads DVKVTQSSRYLVKRTGEKVFLECVQDMDHENMFWYRQDPGLGLRLIYFSYDVKMKEKGDIPEGYSVSREKKERFSLILESASTNQTSMYLCASLKLANEQFFGPGTRLTVL.

This clone was counted a single time. This chain uses TRBV11-2 with TRBJ1-1, with 8 nucleotides matching TRBD1. Unmatched junction bases numbered 9, after V lost 9 bases and J lost 6 bases. CDR3 length equals 13 residues. Per germline, CDR1 SGHAT and CDR2 FQNNGV. The chain's CDR3 is CASSPTGAAEAFF. In DNA form, the CDR3 reads TGTGCCAGTTCCCCGACAGGGGCTGCTGAAGCTTTCTTT.